The clone carrying this T cell receptor (beta chain) appeared a single time. The antigen remains undetermined. Original handling: ImmunoSEQ output held junction-only sequences without quality scores, so filtering differed. Clones were sequenced by immunoSEQ multiplex PCR, and TCRdb holds only the in-frame ones, with some missing. For V, J and clone size, that table is used; D and trimming come from the DNA. Among hundreds of thousands of clones listed, almost 97% were seen once. This CDR3 spans 15 amino acids. Germline CDR1 is SGHRS and CDR2 is YFSETQ. Losses at the gene ends were 7 bases for V and 9 bases for J; bases not matched to a gene: 9. The data stem from a study of shared clonotypes between healthy human individuals. Study-wide results and caveats: Having only a few donors restricted how much genetic and exposure-history diversity was captured. All-four-donor shared clonotypes had higher generation probabilities than non-shared clonotypes did.

The sample was naive CD4+ T cells sorted from blood. The subset: CD45RA+ positively selected. The rearrangement uses TRBV5-1 and TRBJ2-1, with TRBD2 matching over 14 bases. The clonotype comes from a woman aged 25 to 39 in good health. The CDR3 DNA is TGCGCCAGCCGCCTAGGGACTAGCGGGAGTAGTGAGCAGTTCTTC. Its protein product is CASRLGTSGSSEQFF. The variable domain in full, completed from reference TRBV5-1 and TRBJ2-1, reads KAGVTQTPRYLIKTRGQQVTLSCSPISGHRSVSWYQQTPGQGLQFLFEYFSETQRNKGNFPGRFSGRQFSNSRSEMNVSTLELGDSALYLCASRLGTSGSSEQFFGPGTRLTVL.